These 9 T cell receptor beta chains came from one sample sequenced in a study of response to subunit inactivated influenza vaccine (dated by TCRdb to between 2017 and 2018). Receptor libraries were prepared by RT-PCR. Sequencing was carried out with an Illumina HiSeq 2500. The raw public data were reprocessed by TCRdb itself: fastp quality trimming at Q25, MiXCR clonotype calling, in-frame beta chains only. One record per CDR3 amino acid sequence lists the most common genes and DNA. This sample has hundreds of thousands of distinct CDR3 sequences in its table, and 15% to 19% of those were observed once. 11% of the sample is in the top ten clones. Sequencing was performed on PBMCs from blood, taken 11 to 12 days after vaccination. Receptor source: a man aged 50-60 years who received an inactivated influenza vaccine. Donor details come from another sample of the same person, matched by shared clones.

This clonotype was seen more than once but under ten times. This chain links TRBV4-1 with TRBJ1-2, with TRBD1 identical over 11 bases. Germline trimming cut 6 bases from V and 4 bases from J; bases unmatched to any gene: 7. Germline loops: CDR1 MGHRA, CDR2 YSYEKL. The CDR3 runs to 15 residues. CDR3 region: CASRFSGTGGYGYTF. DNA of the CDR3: TGCGCCAGCAGATTTTCCGGGACAGGGGGCTATGGCTACACCTTC.

CDR3 region: CAISTPGQGAYEQYF. The CDR3 bases are TGTGCCATCAGTACGCCGGGACAGGGGGCCTACGAGCAGTACTTC. This sequence joins TRBV10-3 and TRBJ2-7, with 11 bases that match TRBD1. The CDR3 covers 15 residues. Losses at the gene ends were 5 bases for V and 2 bases for J; bases not matched to a gene: 5. Per germline, CDR1 ENHRY and CDR2 SYGVKD.

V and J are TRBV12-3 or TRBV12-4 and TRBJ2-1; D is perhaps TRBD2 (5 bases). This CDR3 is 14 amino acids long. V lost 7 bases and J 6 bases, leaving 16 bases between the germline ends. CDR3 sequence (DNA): TGTGCCAGCACCCTGGGAGAGACGCTCAATGAGCAGTTCTTC. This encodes CASTLGETLNEQFF.

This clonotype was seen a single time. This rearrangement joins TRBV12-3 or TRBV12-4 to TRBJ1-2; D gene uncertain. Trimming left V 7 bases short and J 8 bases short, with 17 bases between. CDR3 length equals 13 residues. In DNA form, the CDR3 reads TGTGCCAGCACCTCCCGGGAGCTAAGGGGCTACACCTTC. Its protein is CASTSRELRGYTF.

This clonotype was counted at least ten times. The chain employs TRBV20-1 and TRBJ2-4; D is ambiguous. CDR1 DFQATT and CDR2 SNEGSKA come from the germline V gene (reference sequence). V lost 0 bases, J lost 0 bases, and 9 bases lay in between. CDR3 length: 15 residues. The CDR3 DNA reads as TGCAGTGCTAGAGATCCCAGTGAAGCCAAAAACATTCAGTACTTC. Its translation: CSARDPSEAKNIQYF.

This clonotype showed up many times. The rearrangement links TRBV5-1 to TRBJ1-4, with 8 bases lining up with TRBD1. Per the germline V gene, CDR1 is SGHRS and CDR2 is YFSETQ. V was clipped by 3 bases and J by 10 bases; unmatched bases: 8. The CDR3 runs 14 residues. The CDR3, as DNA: TGCGCCAGCAGCTCCGGACAGGGAAGTGGAAAACTGTTTTTT. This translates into CASSSGQGSGKLFF.

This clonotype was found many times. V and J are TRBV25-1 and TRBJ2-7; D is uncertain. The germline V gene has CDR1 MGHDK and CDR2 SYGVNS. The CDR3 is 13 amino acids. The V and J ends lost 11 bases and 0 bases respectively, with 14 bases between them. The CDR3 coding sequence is TGTGCCGCCCGGGCGGCAGCCTCCTACGAGCAGTACTTC. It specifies CAARAAASYEQYF.

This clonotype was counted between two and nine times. CDR3 DNA sequence: TGTGCCAGCAGCCCCATGGCAACAGCGTCCTACGAGCAGTACTTC. Protein sequence: CASSPMATASYEQYF. The chain couples TRBV3-1 to TRBJ2-7; D remains unclear. V was cut by 4 bases and J by 1 base, with 14 bases left in between. CDR1 is LGHDT, CDR2 YNNKEL, per germline (reference sequence). This CDR3 has 15 residues.

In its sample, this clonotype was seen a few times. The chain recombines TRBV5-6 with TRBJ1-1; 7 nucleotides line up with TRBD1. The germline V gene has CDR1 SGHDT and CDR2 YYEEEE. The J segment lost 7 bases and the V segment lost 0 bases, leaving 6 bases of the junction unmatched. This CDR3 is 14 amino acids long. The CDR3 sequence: CASSLDGTALEAFF. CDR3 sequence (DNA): TGTGCCAGCAGCTTGGACGGGACAGCCCTTGAAGCTTTCTTT.